The source of this TCR beta chain is a study of blood T cell repertoires in COVID-19. Study as a whole: Spain, Italy and the United States supplied samples that represented acute and convalescent COVID-19. Nucleic acid was either cDNA or gDNA, and it came from T cells, B-cell-depleted T cells, or PBMCs.

Source study methods: Reference gene primer amplification yielded estimated nucleated cell counts. The data were produced by immunoSEQ multiplex PCR, yet TCRdb's version contains in-frame clones alone and is incomplete. The D gene and trimming were derived from the DNA, and the V and J assignments and clone size from that table. Of 100,000 to 150,000 clones in the sample, over 75% were seen once. Germline CDR1 is LNHNV and CDR2 is YYDKDF (reference sequence). J was trimmed by 0 bases and V by 1 base; bases with no gene match: 8. CDR3 length: 17 amino acids. Sequenced: peripheral blood. This receptor was identified in a man aged 50-59 years with acute or convalescent COVID-19. V usage is TRBV15 and J usage is TRBJ2-5; 7 positions match TRBD2. The CDR3 sequence is CATSRGGLGGYQETQYF. The DNA of the CDR3 is TGTGCCACCAGCAGAGGGGGGTTGGGAGGGTACCAAGAGACCCAGTACTTC.